The clone carrying this T cell receptor beta chain was seen at least ten times. The antigen is unknown. CDR1 and CDR2 from the germline V gene are SGHRS and YFSETQ. The CDR3 is made up of 16 amino acids. V was clipped by 5 bases and J by 2 bases; unmatched bases: 7. This specimen comes from a study of identical twins. Study-level points and caveats: Within twin pairs, the out-of-frame alpha sequences they shared showed excess low generation probability.

Each donor (without exception) was a healthy Caucasian. It was template switching that added a universal primer site, and there were unique molecular identifiers on the cDNA. TCRdb recomputed calls from the 5' RACE reads with MiXCR, one row per CDR3 protein. The sample yields 200,000 to 250,000 distinct CDR3 sequences, more than 9.5% seen once. This sample was shared with a second study, whose subject was yellow fever vaccine responses in identical twins.

The chain recombines TRBV5-1 with TRBJ2-2; TRBD1 aligns across 9 bases. The sample taken for sequencing was memory (CD45RO+) T cells sorted from blood. The TCR comes from a woman younger than 35 in good health. For the CDR3, the DNA is TGCGCCAGCAGTTATGGACAGGGGCTAAACACCGGGGAGCTGTTTTTT. Translation gives CASSYGQGLNTGELFF. The full variable domain, its missing parts supplied by reference TRBV5-1 and TRBJ2-2, is KAGVTQTPRYLIKTRGQQVTLSCSPISGHRSVSWYQQTPGQGLQFLFEYFSETQRNKGNFPGRFSGRQFSNSRSEMNVSTLELGDSALYLCASSYGQGLNTGELFFGEGSRLTVL.